Presented here are 10 T cell receptor beta chains from one specimen sequenced in a study of CD8+CD57+ T cells in acquired aplastic anemia. Both TCR beta VDJ combination and CDR3 sequence profiling were carried out. Genomic DNA was the template for this profiling. MiXCR was run by TCRdb on the reads, yielding one entry per CDR3 protein. This table has about 120,000 distinct CDR3 sequences, 55% to 60% appearing once. The authors sequenced patients whose flow cytometry had shown CD8+CD57+ cell expansion. Specimen: sorted CD4+, CD8+, or CD8+CD57+ T cells (not recorded which) from PBMCs. These receptors originate from a human donor with aplastic anemia.

This clonotype was counted a few times. The chain links TRBV7-9 to TRBJ1-2; possibly TRBD1 for D (5 bases). Germline values: CDR1 SEHNR, CDR2 FQNEAQ (reference sequence). The CDR3 has 14 amino acids. V lost 5 bases and J 9 bases, leaving 19 bases between the germline ends. The DNA of the CDR3 is TGTGCCAGCAGCCACAGGCCGACGAACGTCCGCTACACCTTC. Its protein product is CASSHRPTNVRYTF.

The chain links TRBV2 to TRBJ1-3; possible D gene TRBD1, 5 bases. V lost 6 bases, J lost 2 bases, and 8 bases lay in between. CDR3 length: 13 amino acids. CDR1 is SNHLY, CDR2 FYNNEI, per germline. CDR3 sequence (DNA): TGTGCCAGCAGGCAGGGTCCTGGAAACACCATATATTTT. Its protein is CASRQGPGNTIYF.

As for this clonotype: The junction departs from the called germline gene at one end, perhaps through a read error. The chain carries TRBV5-6 and TRBJ1-6; TRBD1 is a possible D gene (5 bases). The length of the CDR3 is 15 residues. CDR1 is SGHDT and CDR2 is YYEEEE in the germline V gene. The CDR3 DNA reads TGTGCCAGCAGCTTGGCGGGGGTCTATAATTCACCCCTTCACTTT. Its protein is CASSLAGVYNSPLHF.

CDR3 region: CASRGGPGETQYF. The DNA for the CDR3 is TGTGCCAGTAGGGGGGGGCCGGGAGAGACCCAGTACTTC. The V gene is TRBV19, the J gene TRBJ2-5, with a weak D call TRBD2 (7 bases). Deletions cut 6 bases from V and 4 bases from J, with 12 bases between. CDR1 LNHDA and CDR2 SQIVND come from the germline V gene (reference sequence). The CDR3 has 13 amino acids.

A few counts support this clonotype. The gene calls are TRBV11-1 and TRBJ2-3, with TRBD2 as a possible D gene (7 bases). This CDR3 has 16 residues. The V end lost 1 base, the J end lost 0 bases, and 11 bases lay between the germline ends. Germline V gives CDR1 SGHAT, CDR2 FQDESV (reference sequence). CDR3 bases: TGTGCCAGCAGCTTAGTGGCGGGGGCTAGCACAGATACGCAGTATTTT. Translating gives CASSLVAGASTDTQYF.

This chain connects TRBV7-2 to TRBJ1-5; D possibly corresponds to TRBD1 (6 bases). The germline V gene has CDR1 SGHTA and CDR2 FQGNSA. V shed 5 bases and J shed 6 bases, with 14 bases lying between them. The CDR3 sequence is 14 residues long. The CDR3 coding sequence is TGTGCCAGCAGCCCGGGGGGGGCGAGTCAGCCCCAGCATTTT. It translates to CASSPGGASQPQHF. The full variable domain, with the rest looked up from reference TRBV7-2 and TRBJ1-5, is GAGVSQSPSNKVTEKGKDVELRCDPISGHTALYWYRQSLGQGLEFLIYFQGNSAPDKSGLPSDRFSAERTGGSVSTLTIQRTQQEDSAVYLCASSPGGASQPQHFGDGTRLSIL.

This clonotype appeared a single time. The chain employs TRBV11-2 and TRBJ1-2; 11 bases are shared with TRBD1. After removal of 0 bases from V and 7 bases from J, the junction contained 4 bases not matched to a gene. This CDR3 is built from 15 residues. CDR1 is SGHAT and CDR2 is FQNNGV in the germline V gene. CDR3 DNA sequence: TGTGCCAGCAGCTTAGAGGACAGGGGGCTGGGTGGCTACACCTTC. This gives the protein CASSLEDRGLGGYTF.

The J gene is TRBJ2-7, the V gene TRBV7-9; no clear D. The germline V gene has CDR1 SEHNR and CDR2 FQNEAQ (reference sequence). With 9 bases removed from V and 0 bases from J, the gap between germline ends came to 9 bases. CDR3 size: 12 residues. The CDR3 region has the DNA TGTGCCAGTTTGACAAGCTCCTACGAGCAGTACTTC. Amino acid sequence: CASLTSSYEQYF. Combining the CDR3 with reference TRBV7-9 and TRBJ2-7 gives the whole variable domain DTGVSQNPRHKITKRGQNVTFRCDPISEHNRLYWYRQTLGQGPEFLTYFQNEAQLEKSRLLSDRFSAERPKGSFSTLEIQRTEQGDSAMYLCASLTSSYEQYFGPGTRLTVT.

On this clonotype: A much bigger clone sits one base away, suggesting this may be a read error. Here the CDR3 omits its conserved ending phenylalanine or tryptophan, so a read error is the likely source. The chain joins TRBV2 to TRBJ1-1, with a weak D call TRBD1 (5 bases). Germline CDR1 reads SNHLY; CDR2 reads FYNNEI. With 7 bases removed from V and 7 bases from J, the gap between germline ends came to 10 bases. The CDR3 spans 11 residues. The CDR3 is CASIGGVEAFL. CDR3 sequence (DNA): TGTGCCAGCATCGGGGGAGTTGAAGCTTTCCTT.

This clonotype was seen repeatedly, ten times or more. The chain combines TRBV4-1 with TRBJ1-2; 8 positions match TRBD1. V was pared by 2 bases and J by 4 bases, with 3 bases of the junction left unmatched. The CDR3 runs to 14 residues. Germline CDR1 is MGHRA and CDR2 is YSYEKL. CDR3 sequence: CASSQHRGVYGYTF. The CDR3 nucleotides read TGCGCCAGCAGCCAACACAGGGGGGTCTATGGCTACACCTTC.